The rows below give T cell receptor beta chains drawn from one sample of a study of T cell repertoires in cytomegalovirus infection. TCRdb analysed the reads with MiXCR anew, one entry per CDR3 protein. Of around 290,000 distinct CDR3 sequences in the sample, roughly 26% were seen once. The specimen was PBMCs. These receptors originate from a human donor in good health (CMV status not recorded). Some clones in this sample may be carry-over from other donors' samples. Each CDR3 is given with its conserved first and last residue. A D gene is named only where the DNA matches it firmly. Rows give clone size only sometimes, using once, few, many, or a class for an expanded clone.

clone_size: many
v_call: TRBV6-2/TRBV6-3
cdr3_length: 15
d_call: .
j_call: TRBJ2-1
cdr3_nt: TGTGCCAGCAGTTACCGGAGGGGGTCGAACAATGAGCAGTTCTTC
cdr3_aa: CASSYRRGSNNEQFF

clone_size: .
v_call: TRBV2
cdr3_length: 11
d_call: TRBD1
j_call: TRBJ2-3
cdr3_nt: TGTGCCAGCAGTCTCGGGACAGCTCAGTATTTT
cdr3_aa: CASSLGTAQYF

clone_size: .
v_call: TRBV7-2
cdr3_length: 15
d_call: .
j_call: TRBJ2-1
cdr3_nt: TGTGCCAGCAGGGAACCGGGACAAGCGACGGGGGAGCAGTTCTTC
cdr3_aa: CASREPGQATGEQFF

clone_size: .
v_call: TRBV27
cdr3_length: 17
d_call: TRBD1
j_call: TRBJ1-2
cdr3_nt: TGTGCCAGCAGTTTCCTACCTCCGGGACAGGGGGCAGGTGGCTACACCTTC
cdr3_aa: CASSFLPPGQGAGGYTF

clone_size: .
v_call: TRBV2
cdr3_length: 14
d_call: .
j_call: TRBJ1-4
cdr3_nt: TGTGCCAGCTTCAGATCCGGGGTTCGGGAAAAACTGTTTTTT
cdr3_aa: CASFRSGVREKLFF

clone_size: .
v_call: TRBV9
cdr3_length: 14
d_call: .
j_call: TRBJ2-7
cdr3_nt: TGTGCCAGCAGCGACCCTAACAGGGCCCACGAGCAGTACTTC
cdr3_aa: CASSDPNRAHEQYF

clone_size: .
v_call: TRBV19
cdr3_length: 15
d_call: .
j_call: TRBJ2-7
cdr3_nt: TGTGCCAGTAGAGACGGCGGGGCGAGCCTCGCCGAGCAGTACTTC
cdr3_aa: CASRDGGASLAEQYF

clone_size: .
v_call: TRBV5-1
cdr3_length: 13
d_call: .
j_call: TRBJ1-1
cdr3_nt: TGCGCCAGCAAATTCGAGGAGAACACTGAAGCTTTCTTT
cdr3_aa: CASKFEENTEAFF

clone_size: .
v_call: TRBV10-3
cdr3_length: 14
d_call: .
j_call: TRBJ2-5
cdr3_nt: TGTGCCATCAGTGAAGGACAGTCGTTGGAGACCCAGTACTTC
cdr3_aa: CAISEGQSLETQYF

clone_size: .
v_call: TRBV7-2
cdr3_length: 15
d_call: TRBD2
j_call: TRBJ2-5
cdr3_nt: TGTGCCAGCAGCTTCCGGCTAGCGGACCAAGAGACCCAGTACTTC
cdr3_aa: CASSFRLADQETQYF

clone_size: .
v_call: TRBV7-8
cdr3_length: 14
d_call: .
j_call: TRBJ1-2
cdr3_nt: TGTGCCAGCAGCTTAGGCCAGATTAACTATGGCTACACCTTC
cdr3_aa: CASSLGQINYGYTF

clone_size: few
v_call: TRBV2
cdr3_length: 15
d_call: TRBD1
j_call: TRBJ1-5
cdr3_nt: TGTGCCAGCAGTGTGGGACAGACCCCCAATCAGCCCCAGCATTTT
cdr3_aa: CASSVGQTPNQPQHF

clone_size: few
v_call: TRBV10-3
cdr3_length: 15
d_call: .
j_call: TRBJ1-2
cdr3_nt: TGTGCCATCAGTGAGTCGTCAGCTACTAACTATGGCTACACCTTC
cdr3_aa: CAISESSATNYGYTF

clone_size: .
v_call: TRBV2
cdr3_length: 14
d_call: .
j_call: TRBJ2-3
cdr3_nt: TGTGCCAGCAGGGCCAGGGGAAGCGCAGATACGCAGTATTTT
cdr3_aa: CASRARGSADTQYF

clone_size: many
v_call: TRBV7-2
cdr3_length: 15
d_call: .
j_call: TRBJ2-3
cdr3_nt: TGTGCCAGCAGCCCCGAGGGGGGTCGGAGAGATACGCAGTATTTT
cdr3_aa: CASSPEGGRRDTQYF

clone_size: many
v_call: TRBV7-2
cdr3_length: 14
d_call: .
j_call: TRBJ2-4
cdr3_nt: TGTGCCAGCAGTTTAGGGATTGCCAAAAACATTCAGTACTTC
cdr3_aa: CASSLGIAKNIQYF

clone_size: many
v_call: TRBV7-8
cdr3_length: 14
d_call: .
j_call: TRBJ2-1
cdr3_nt: TGTGCCAGCAGCTTACGAGGCGGGTACAATGAGCAGTTCTTC
cdr3_aa: CASSLRGGYNEQFF

clone_size: few
v_call: TRBV15
cdr3_length: 16
d_call: .
j_call: TRBJ1-5
cdr3_nt: TGTGCCACCAGCAGAGATGGATGGGGGGGCAATCAGCCCCAGCATTTT
cdr3_aa: CATSRDGWGGNQPQHF

clone_size: few
v_call: TRBV28
cdr3_length: 18
d_call: .
j_call: TRBJ1-6
cdr3_nt: TGTGCCAGCAGTTTATGGCGGAGGGGCAGCTCCTATAATTCACCCCTCCACTTT
cdr3_aa: CASSLWRRGSSYNSPLHF

clone_size: .
v_call: TRBV28
cdr3_length: 15
d_call: TRBD1
j_call: TRBJ2-3
cdr3_nt: TGTGCCAGCAGTGGGACAGCCCCCACTGGAGATACGCAGTATTTT
cdr3_aa: CASSGTAPTGDTQYF

clone_size: .
v_call: TRBV30
cdr3_length: 14
d_call: TRBD2
j_call: TRBJ2-7
cdr3_nt: TGTGCCTGGAGATCGACTAGCGTTCGGGGAAAGCAGTACTTC
cdr3_aa: CAWRSTSVRGKQYF

clone_size: .
v_call: TRBV28
cdr3_length: 14
d_call: TRBD2
j_call: TRBJ2-1
cdr3_nt: TGTGCCAGCAGTTCTAGCGGGGGTCTCGATGAGCAGTTCTTC
cdr3_aa: CASSSSGGLDEQFF

clone_size: few
v_call: TRBV7-2
cdr3_length: 15
d_call: TRBD2
j_call: TRBJ2-5
cdr3_nt: TGTGCCAGCAGCTTGGCGGGGGGGGGCACATTTGCCCAGTACTTC
cdr3_aa: CASSLAGGGTFAQYF

clone_size: few
v_call: TRBV7-2
cdr3_length: 15
d_call: TRBD1
j_call: TRBJ2-1
cdr3_nt: TGTGCCGGCAGCTTTTGGGGGACAGGGGGTTATGAGCAGTTCTTC
cdr3_aa: CAGSFWGTGGYEQFF

clone_size: .
v_call: TRBV28
cdr3_length: 16
d_call: .
j_call: TRBJ2-4
cdr3_nt: .
cdr3_aa: CASSLAQARAKNIQYF

clone_size: once
v_call: TRBV5-6
cdr3_length: 16
d_call: .
j_call: TRBJ1-1
cdr3_nt: TGTGCCAGCAGCCCCGAGCTGGGCCACGCGAACACTGAAGCTTTCTTT
cdr3_aa: CASSPELGHANTEAFF

clone_size: few
v_call: TRBV7-9
cdr3_length: 15
d_call: .
j_call: TRBJ2-1
cdr3_nt: TGTGCCAGCAGCTTAGATGCGGGACCGGAGTGGGAGCAGTTCTTC
cdr3_aa: CASSLDAGPEWEQFF

clone_size: .
v_call: TRBV11-2
cdr3_length: 19
d_call: TRBD2
j_call: TRBJ2-3
cdr3_nt: TGTGCCAGCAGCTTAGGAGAGGGCCGCACTGGCGGGAGAAGAGGTACGCAGTATTTT
cdr3_aa: CASSLGEGRTGGRRGTQYF

clone_size: .
v_call: TRBV6-5
cdr3_length: 13
d_call: TRBD2
j_call: TRBJ2-3
cdr3_nt: TGTGCCAGCAGTAAGCGGGAGGGAGATACGCAGTATTTT
cdr3_aa: CASSKREGDTQYF

clone_size: .
v_call: TRBV5-6
cdr3_length: 14
d_call: TRBD1
j_call: TRBJ2-7
cdr3_nt: TGTGCCAGCAGCACCGGACAGGGGATATACGAGCAGTACTTC
cdr3_aa: CASSTGQGIYEQYF

clone_size: few
v_call: TRBV7-9
cdr3_length: 15
d_call: .
j_call: TRBJ1-5
cdr3_nt: TGTGCCAGCAGCTTAGGCACAGGGTTGAATCAGCCCCAGCATTTT
cdr3_aa: CASSLGTGLNQPQHF

clone_size: few
v_call: TRBV6-2/TRBV6-3
cdr3_length: 13
d_call: TRBD2
j_call: TRBJ2-1
cdr3_nt: TGTGCCAGCACACAACTAGCGGGAGTACCGAAGTTCTTC
cdr3_aa: CASTQLAGVPKFF

clone_size: .
v_call: TRBV2
cdr3_length: 18
d_call: .
j_call: TRBJ2-3
cdr3_nt: TGTGCCAGCAGTGAAGTGACAGAGGATTCCGCTAGCACAGATACGCAGTATTTT
cdr3_aa: CASSEVTEDSASTDTQYF

clone_size: .
v_call: TRBV5-1
cdr3_length: 15
d_call: .
j_call: TRBJ1-1
cdr3_nt: TGCGCCAGCAGCTTGGGTGAGGGGTTCCCACCTGAAGCTTTCTTT
cdr3_aa: CASSLGEGFPPEAFF

clone_size: .
v_call: TRBV7-2
cdr3_length: 13
d_call: .
j_call: TRBJ2-7
cdr3_nt: TGTGCCAGCAGCTTAAAACTAGGCTACGAGCAGTACTTC
cdr3_aa: CASSLKLGYEQYF

clone_size: .
v_call: TRBV2
cdr3_length: 16
d_call: TRBD2
j_call: TRBJ2-1
cdr3_nt: TGTGCCAGCAGTGAAGTGCGGGGGAGCTCCTACAATGAGCAGTTCTTC
cdr3_aa: CASSEVRGSSYNEQFF

clone_size: many
v_call: TRBV12-3/TRBV12-4
cdr3_length: 17
d_call: TRBD2
j_call: TRBJ2-1
cdr3_nt: TGTGCCAGCAGTGTGACTAGCGGGGGGCTTCTGAGCTATGAGCAGTTCTTC
cdr3_aa: CASSVTSGGLLSYEQFF

clone_size: many
v_call: TRBV7-2
cdr3_length: 15
d_call: .
j_call: TRBJ2-7
cdr3_nt: TGTGCCAGCAGCTCCCTCTTGAGACTCGCATACGAGCAGTACTTC
cdr3_aa: CASSSLLRLAYEQYF

clone_size: many
v_call: TRBV7-3
cdr3_length: 13
d_call: .
j_call: TRBJ2-7
cdr3_nt: TGTGCCAGCAGCTTAGGCAGAAACTACGAGCAGTACTTC
cdr3_aa: CASSLGRNYEQYF

clone_size: .
v_call: TRBV6-1
cdr3_length: 14
d_call: TRBD1
j_call: TRBJ1-2
cdr3_nt: TGTGCCAGCAGTTGGGGACAGGCTAACTATGGCTACACCTTC
cdr3_aa: CASSWGQANYGYTF

clone_size: many
v_call: TRBV4-2
cdr3_length: 15
d_call: .
j_call: TRBJ2-1
cdr3_nt: TGTGCCAGCAGCCACCCGGGGGGCCAGGGGAATGAGCAGTTCTTC
cdr3_aa: CASSHPGGQGNEQFF

clone_size: few
v_call: TRBV30
cdr3_length: 13
d_call: .
j_call: TRBJ1-5
cdr3_nt: TGTGCCTGGTCGGACAGTAGCAATCAGCCCCAGCATTTT
cdr3_aa: CAWSDSSNQPQHF

clone_size: many
v_call: TRBV7-2
cdr3_length: 15
d_call: .
j_call: TRBJ2-5
cdr3_nt: TGTGCCAGCAGCTTGGATCAGGGGGGTCAAGAGACCCAGTACTTC
cdr3_aa: CASSLDQGGQETQYF

clone_size: .
v_call: TRBV5-5
cdr3_length: 14
d_call: .
j_call: TRBJ1-2
cdr3_nt: TGTGCCAGCAGCTTTGCCCAATCGCGGGAAGGCTACACCTTC
cdr3_aa: CASSFAQSREGYTF

clone_size: few
v_call: TRBV7-9
cdr3_length: 16
d_call: TRBD1
j_call: TRBJ1-4
cdr3_nt: TGTGCCAGCAGTCGTCTTGCAGGGGGCGCAGGGGAAAAACTGTTTTTT
cdr3_aa: CASSRLAGGAGEKLFF

clone_size: many
v_call: TRBV28
cdr3_length: 15
d_call: .
j_call: TRBJ2-7
cdr3_nt: TGTGCCAGCAGTTTGGGTTTATCGGGAGCCTACGAGCAGTACTTC
cdr3_aa: CASSLGLSGAYEQYF

clone_size: .
v_call: TRBV28
cdr3_length: 11
d_call: .
j_call: TRBJ1-1
cdr3_nt: TGTGCCACCCTCGTCTTCACTGAAGCTTTCTTT
cdr3_aa: CATLVFTEAFF

clone_size: few
v_call: TRBV5-1
cdr3_length: 14
d_call: .
j_call: TRBJ2-1
cdr3_nt: TGCGCCAGCACAGACTTCGGGGCCTACAATGAGCAGTTCTTC
cdr3_aa: CASTDFGAYNEQFF

clone_size: few
v_call: TRBV5-1
cdr3_length: 13
d_call: .
j_call: TRBJ1-1
cdr3_nt: TGCGCCAGCAGCTTACACGCGAACACTGAAGCTTTCTTT
cdr3_aa: CASSLHANTEAFF

clone_size: .
v_call: TRBV28
cdr3_length: 16
d_call: TRBD1
j_call: TRBJ1-5
cdr3_nt: TGTGCCAGCAGTCCTCCACCGGGACAGGGGTATCAGCCCCAGCATTTT
cdr3_aa: CASSPPPGQGYQPQHF

clone_size: few
v_call: TRBV6-1
cdr3_length: 14
d_call: TRBD2
j_call: TRBJ2-1
cdr3_nt: TGTGCCAGCAGGTCCACAACTAGCGCAGGTGAGCAGTTCTTC
cdr3_aa: CASRSTTSAGEQFF

clone_size: few
v_call: TRBV6-1
cdr3_length: 14
d_call: TRBD1
j_call: TRBJ2-4
cdr3_nt: TGTGCCAGCAGTGTGAATAGGGGACAGGACATTCAGTACTTC
cdr3_aa: CASSVNRGQDIQYF

clone_size: .
v_call: TRBV7-3
cdr3_length: 13
d_call: .
j_call: TRBJ2-1
cdr3_nt: TGTGCCAGCAGCTTCCTACCCCCCGGTGAGCAGTTCTTC
cdr3_aa: CASSFLPPGEQFF

clone_size: many
v_call: TRBV7-2
cdr3_length: 13
d_call: .
j_call: TRBJ2-7
cdr3_nt: TGTGCCAGCAGCTTAGATCTGTCCTACGAGCAGTACTTC
cdr3_aa: CASSLDLSYEQYF

clone_size: .
v_call: TRBV19
cdr3_length: 14
d_call: TRBD1
j_call: TRBJ2-7
cdr3_nt: TGTGCCAGTAGTTTGGACAGGGCGTATGGGGAGCAGTACTTC
cdr3_aa: CASSLDRAYGEQYF

clone_size: .
v_call: TRBV11-2
cdr3_length: 16
d_call: .
j_call: TRBJ2-3
cdr3_nt: TGTGCCAGCAGCCCCACGCGAGGCGACGACACAGATACGCAGTATTTT
cdr3_aa: CASSPTRGDDTDTQYF

clone_size: few
v_call: TRBV10-3
cdr3_length: 14
d_call: .
j_call: TRBJ1-6
cdr3_nt: TGTGCCATCAGCACCTCAGTGATCGATTCACCCCTCCACTTT
cdr3_aa: CAISTSVIDSPLHF